The clone carrying this T cell receptor (beta chain) came up a few times. Deletions cut 0 bases from V and 7 bases from J, with 7 bases between. The CDR3 sequence is 14 residues long. From germline, CDR1 is SGHTA and CDR2 FQGTGA. The entry originates in a study of early T cells in non-severe SARS-CoV-2 infection. One entry per CDR3 protein results from TCRdb running MiXCR on the 5' RACE reads. This sample carries 50,000 or so distinct CDR3 sequences, 8% of them seen once, and the ten largest clones take approximately 9.8%. The gene calls are TRBV7-3 and TRBJ1-6; no reliable D call. The source material was whole blood. The origin of this receptor is an adult who was a healthcare worker with PCR-confirmed SARS-CoV-2 infection or an uninfected control (not recorded which). CDR3 DNA: TGTGCCAGCAGCTTAACGTCAGCGAATTCACCCCTCCACTTT. It specifies CASSLTSANSPLHF. The complete variable domain, with remaining parts taken from reference TRBV7-3 and TRBJ1-6, reads GAGVSQTPSNKVTEKGKYVELRCDPISGHTALYWYRQSLGQGPEFLIYFQGTGAADDSGLPNDRFFAVRPEGSVSTLKIQRTERGDSAVYLCASSLTSANSPLHFGNGTRLTVT.